This T cell receptor beta chain was retrieved from a study of blood T cell repertoires in COVID-19. Study as a whole: Whether acute or convalescent, the COVID-19 samples came from the United States, Italy and Spain. T cells, B-cell-depleted T cells, or PBMCs supplied cDNA or gDNA.

This CDR3 is built from 14 residues. Germline CDR1 LNHDA, CDR2 SQIVND (reference sequence). V was pared by 4 bases and J by 4 bases, with 6 bases of the junction left unmatched. Patients in Seattle were enrolled during active infection, then followed longitudinally. Libraries were prepared by immunoSEQ multiplex PCR; TCRdb keeps only in-frame clonotypes and omits some of them. Among more than 200,000 clones listed, about 90% were seen once. The TCR originated in a young man with COVID-19, enrolled during active disease. This sequence joins TRBV19 and TRBJ2-7, with 8 bases identical to TRBD1. Sequenced material: peripheral blood. CDR3 in DNA: TGTGCCAGTAGTACCCAGGGGGCGCGTTACGAGCAGTACTTC. The encoded protein is CASSTQGARYEQYF.